A selection of T cell receptor beta chains follows, all from one sample in a study of cytomegalovirus exposure and HLA in healthy donors. Data came from immunoSEQ multiplex PCR; TCRdb stores just in-frame clones and leaves some out. The sample has 150,000 or so clones; around 78% are singletons. Sequencing was performed on PBMCs. These receptors all come from a woman aged 18-30 years in good health and CMV-seronegative. The CDR3 runs from the conserved cysteine through the conserved F or W. The D gene is left open where the match is weak. Size values are once, few and many counts, or a class for expanded clones, and some rows have none.

V gene	J gene	clone size	D gene	CDR3 DNA	CDR3 protein
TRBV5-5	TRBJ1-2	-	TRBD1	TGTGCCAGCAGCCCCGAGACAGGGTTCTATGGCTACACCTTC	CASSPETGFYGYTF
TRBV28	TRBJ1-1	-	-	TGTGCCAGCAGTTTCAGGGGTCGGAGCGCTGAAGCTTTCTTT	CASSFRGRSAEAFF
TRBV7-9	TRBJ2-6	-	-	TGTGCCAGCAGCACTGACGCAGGGTCTGGGGCCAACGTCCTGACTTTC	CASSTDAGSGANVLTF
TRBV19	TRBJ2-2	few	TRBD1	TGTGCCAGTTCCTGGACAGGGAGCACCGGGGAGCTGTTTTTT	CASSWTGSTGELFF
TRBV5-1	TRBJ2-1	-	-	TGCGCCAGCAGCTTGGAGCTGAGCTCCTACAATGAGCAGTTCTTC	CASSLELSSYNEQFF
TRBV15	TRBJ1-2	once	-	TGTGCCACCAGCAGAGATCTGCAGGTTGGGGGCTACACCTTC	CATSRDLQVGGYTF
TRBV19	TRBJ2-1	few	TRBD2	TGTGCCAGTAGTATAGACCCCGGGACTAGCATAGATGAGCAGTTCTTC	CASSIDPGTSIDEQFF
TRBV7-9	TRBJ2-1	-	TRBD2	TGTGCCAGCAGCTTGACTAGCGGGGGGCACAATGAGCAGTTCTTC	CASSLTSGGHNEQFF
TRBV4-1	TRBJ2-1	few	-	TGCGCCAGCAGCCAAGGGGCGGGTCCCTACAATGAGCAGTTCTTC	CASSQGAGPYNEQFF
TRBV5-8	TRBJ2-1	-	TRBD2	TGTGCCAGCAGCTTTGGGACTAGTCCGTACAATGAGCAGTTCTTC	CASSFGTSPYNEQFF
TRBV11-3	TRBJ2-5	few	TRBD2	TGTGCCAGCAGCTCAACCGCTAGCGGGAGGGAGACCCAGTACTTC	CASSSTASGRETQYF
TRBV4-2	TRBJ2-7	-	-	TGTGCCAGCAGCCAAGCAGGTCAGGCTGCGCTCGAGCAGTACTTC	CASSQAGQAALEQYF
TRBV7-9	TRBJ2-5	-	TRBD2	TGTGCCAGCAGCTACCGTGCGGGAGGGCGAGAGACCCAGTACTTC	CASSYRAGGRETQYF
TRBV30	TRBJ2-1	-	TRBD2	TGTGCCTGGAGTGTACAGGCTAGCGGAAATGAGCAGTTCTTC	CAWSVQASGNEQFF
TRBV6-5	TRBJ1-5	-	TRBD1	TGTGCCAGCAGTTACAAGGGGGCAGGCAATCAGCCCCAGCATTTT	CASSYKGAGNQPQHF
TRBV2	TRBJ1-4	-	TRBD1	TGTGCCAGCAGGGTGGGGACAGGCAAGTCTTTT	CASRVGTGKSF
TRBV6-4	TRBJ2-6	-	-	TGTGCCAGCAGTTCACAGGGTTCCGGGGCCAACGTCCTGACTTTC	CASSSQGSGANVLTF
TRBV5-1	TRBJ1-2	few	TRBD1	TGCGCCAGCAGCTTGGCCCCGGACAGGAACTATGGCTACACCTTC	CASSLAPDRNYGYTF
TRBV9	TRBJ2-7	-	TRBD1	TGTGCCAGCAGCGAAGGGTGGGGACAGTCCGAGCAGTACTTC	CASSEGWGQSEQYF
TRBV7-8	TRBJ2-4	few	-	TGTGCCAGCAGCCTAGGGGGGGCGGGGGAAAACATTCAGTACTTC	CASSLGGAGENIQYF
TRBV6-5	TRBJ1-2	-	-	TGTGCCAGCAGTTCCCCCGGGGACTATGGCTACACCTTC	CASSSPGDYGYTF
TRBV28	TRBJ2-1	-	TRBD1	TGTGCCAGCATCCAGGACAGGGGTATCTACAATGAGCAGTTCTTC	CASIQDRGIYNEQFF
TRBV5-1	TRBJ2-1	once	-	TGCGCCAGCAGCAGGCCTAGCTCCTACAATGAGCAGTTCTTC	CASSRPSSYNEQFF
TRBV7-2	TRBJ2-1	-	-	TGTGCCAGCAGCCCACGGCGGCAGAACTACAATGAGCAGTTCTTC	CASSPRRQNYNEQFF
TRBV18	TRBJ2-1	-	-	TGTGCCAGCTCACCAGGAGGGTACAATGAGCAGTTCTTC	CASSPGGYNEQFF
TRBV2	TRBJ1-2	few	TRBD1	TGTGCCAGCAGTACAGGGGGCTATGAACGCTACACCTTC	CASSTGGYERYTF
TRBV29-1	TRBJ2-2	few	-	TGCAGCGTTGCCAGGGACACCGGGGAGCTGTTTTTT	CSVARDTGELFF
TRBV10-3	TRBJ1-4	-	-	TGTGCCATCAGTGAAAGGCAGGCTCGAGACGAAAAACTGTTTTTT	CAISERQARDEKLFF
TRBV29-1	TRBJ2-1	-	-	TGCAGCGTTTACGGACACCGAAATTCCTACAATGAGCAGTTCTTC	CSVYGHRNSYNEQFF
TRBV5-6	TRBJ1-3	-	-	TGTGCCAGCAGCTTGGCAGGAAACACCATATATTTT	CASSLAGNTIYF
TRBV4-3	TRBJ1-2	-	-	TGCGCCAGCAGCCAAGATCTATTCGGGCAGGGGTATGGCTACACCTTC	CASSQDLFGQGYGYTF
TRBV28	TRBJ2-3	few	TRBD2	TGTGCCAGCAGTCCCGGGACTAGCGGGCCCCCTAGCACAGATACGCAGTATTTT	CASSPGTSGPPSTDTQYF
TRBV6-6	TRBJ1-1	-	-	TGTGCCAGCAGTTTGGCGGGAGACCAGAACACTGAAGCTTTCTTT	CASSLAGDQNTEAFF
TRBV5-1	TRBJ2-1	-	-	TGCGCCAGCAACTCCTACTTGAGCTCCTACAATGAGCAGTTCTTC	CASNSYLSSYNEQFF
TRBV6-1	TRBJ1-6	-	-	TGTGCCAGCAGTGAGTCAGGGACCTATAATTCACCCCTCCACTTT	CASSESGTYNSPLHF
TRBV28	TRBJ1-6	-	TRBD1	TGTGCCAGCAGCACTACGACAGGGATAATCTCCTATAATTCACCCCTCCACTTT	CASSTTTGIISYNSPLHF
TRBV6-5	TRBJ2-3	-	-	TGTGCCAGCAGTCCCCGGATGACTGGCACAGATACGCAGTATTTT	CASSPRMTGTDTQYF
TRBV6-1	TRBJ2-5	-	TRBD2	TGTGCCAGCAGTGAAGGGCTAGCGGGAGGAGAAGAGACCCAGTACTTC	CASSEGLAGGEETQYF
TRBV19	TRBJ1-3	once	-	TGTGCCAGTAGGCCGGACAGACCTGACGGCACCATATATTTT	CASRPDRPDGTIYF
TRBV11-2	TRBJ1-6	-	TRBD1	TGTGCCAGCTCAGGGGGGACGTATAATTCACCCCTCCACTTT	CASSGGTYNSPLHF
TRBV9	TRBJ2-1	-	TRBD1	TGTGCCAGCAGCGTAGCCGGGACAGGGGCGTACAATGAGCAGTTCTTC	CASSVAGTGAYNEQFF
TRBV9	TRBJ2-7	-	-	TGTGCCAGCAGCGTAGGTGCAGAAGCCTACGAGCAGTACTTC	CASSVGAEAYEQYF
TRBV19	TRBJ1-5	few	TRBD1	TGTGCCAGTAGTCCCCGGGACAGGGACGATCAGCCCCAGCATTTT	CASSPRDRDDQPQHF
TRBV28	TRBJ2-1	-	TRBD2	TGTGCCAGCATACAGGGGTCTAGCGGGAGAGCTGACAATGAGCAGTTCTTC	CASIQGSSGRADNEQFF
TRBV7-8	TRBJ1-5	-	TRBD1	TGTGCCAGCAGCTTAAGCAACAGGGGGCTAGGTCAGCCCCAGCATTTT	CASSLSNRGLGQPQHF
TRBV10-2	TRBJ2-5	few	-	TGCGCCAGCAGTGCAAGCGGGTACCAAGAGACCCAGTACTTC	CASSASGYQETQYF
TRBV4-3	TRBJ1-2	few	-	TGCGCCAGCAGCCAAGATACAGGGCCTAGTCAGGGCTACACCTTC	CASSQDTGPSQGYTF
TRBV2	TRBJ1-2	few	-	TGTGCCAGCAGTGAAGACAGGGCCTTTAACTATGGCTACACCTTC	CASSEDRAFNYGYTF
TRBV5-6	TRBJ1-5	-	-	TGTGCCAGCAGCCTTCGGGGGGGAGGGAATCAGCCCCAGCATTTT	CASSLRGGGNQPQHF
TRBV28	TRBJ2-3	once	TRBD1	TGTGCCAGCAGTTTGGGTCGGAGTCGGGGACAGGGGGCAAATACGCAGTATTTT	CASSLGRSRGQGANTQYF
TRBV7-2	TRBJ2-2	-	-	TGTGCCAGCAGCATTAGGGGCACCGGGGAGCTGTTTTTT	CASSIRGTGELFF
TRBV5-6	TRBJ1-2	-	-	TGTGCCAGCAGCCTCCCCGGCAGGACTAACTATGGCTACACCTTC	CASSLPGRTNYGYTF
TRBV11-3	TRBJ2-3	-	TRBD2	TGTGCCAGCAGCTCCCGAGATGCCGGGACTAGCGAAAGCACAGATACGCAGTATTTT	CASSSRDAGTSESTDTQYF
TRBV27	TRBJ1-2	-	TRBD1	TGTGCCAGCAGTTCTATCGACAGGGGGCCAGGAGGCTACACCTTC	CASSSIDRGPGGYTF
TRBV11-3	TRBJ2-1	-	TRBD2	TGTGCCAGCAGCCTAACCGGGACTAGCGGGGGGGCTGACAATGAGCAGTTCTTC	CASSLTGTSGGADNEQFF
TRBV6-6	TRBJ1-5	-	-	TGTGCCAGCAGTTACCAGGGATATGCTAGCAATCAGCCCCAGCATTTT	CASSYQGYASNQPQHF
TRBV5-3	TRBJ2-7	-	-	TGTGCCAGAGCCAGACAGCTTTCGGACGAGCAGTACTTC	CARARQLSDEQYF
TRBV11-2	TRBJ2-1	-	-	TGTGCCAGCACCCTGACTACGGGTGGTAGTGAGCAGTTCTTC	CASTLTTGGSEQFF
TRBV6-5	TRBJ1-1	-	-	TGTGCCAGCCACCCAGGGAGGAATTCAGAAGCTTTCTTT	CASHPGRNSEAFF
TRBV28	TRBJ1-2	few	TRBD1	TGTGCCAGCAGTTTGGGGCAGGGGGTTATAGGTGGCTACACCTTC	CASSLGQGVIGGYTF